These 2 T cell receptor beta chains were sequenced from one sample in a study of blood T cell repertoires in COVID-19. Sequencing used immunoSEQ multiplex PCR; TCRdb keeps in-frame clones, though not all of them. There are 57,000 or so clones in the sample; about 78% occur only once, and less than 25% lies in the top ten. The specimen was peripheral blood. These receptors all stem from a middle-aged man with active or convalescent COVID-19.

This chain links TRBV10-3 with TRBJ1-6; no firm D call. Germline-derived CDR1 and CDR2 are ENHRY and SYGVKD. V lost 0 bases and J 0 bases, leaving 9 bases between the germline ends. This CDR3 region has 17 residues. The CDR3 DNA reads TGTGCCATCAGTGAGTCCGGAAGGAGCTCCTATAATTCACCCCTCCACTTT. It encodes CAISESGRSSYNSPLHF.

This chain joins TRBV20-1 and TRBJ2-2; tentatively, D is TRBD2 (6 bases). CDR1 is DFQATT and CDR2 is SNEGSKA in the germline V gene (reference sequence). V shed 3 bases and J shed 6 bases, with 11 bases lying between them. The CDR3 extends over 13 amino acids. CDR3 DNA sequence: TGCAGTGCTAGTGCCGGGGGTCCCGGGGAGCTGTTTTTT. Residues: CSASAGGPGELFF.